Described below is a single TCR beta chain sequence and its context. Its antigen is undetermined. This CDR3 region has 13 residues. V lost 5 bases and J lost 6, with 14 bases in between. Germline V gene sequence: CDR1 SEHNR, CDR2 FQNEAQ (reference sequence). These data originate in a study of cytomegalovirus exposure and HLA in healthy donors. Study summary: Most genotyped donors, about four fifths of more than 300, had Caucasian-associated genetic ancestry.

Study-level findings and limits: Relative to the roughly 640-donor mean, N-insertions were reportedly fewer in an Asian-associated ancestry cluster in a later analysis.

Amplification used 60 Vbeta primers and 13 Jbeta primers. Here immunoSEQ multiplex PCR was the method, and the copy in TCRdb shows in-frame clones only, minus some. The table shows about 130,000 clones, with about four fifths occurring only once. The origin of this receptor is a woman in her thirties or forties in good health and CMV-seropositive. The V call is TRBV7-9, the J call TRBJ2-7; perhaps TRBD1 as D (6 bases). The material sequenced was PBMCs. CDR3 loop: CASSASGAPEQYF. Here the CDR3 DNA reads TGTGCCAGCAGCGCCTCAGGGGCCCCCGAGCAGTACTTC.